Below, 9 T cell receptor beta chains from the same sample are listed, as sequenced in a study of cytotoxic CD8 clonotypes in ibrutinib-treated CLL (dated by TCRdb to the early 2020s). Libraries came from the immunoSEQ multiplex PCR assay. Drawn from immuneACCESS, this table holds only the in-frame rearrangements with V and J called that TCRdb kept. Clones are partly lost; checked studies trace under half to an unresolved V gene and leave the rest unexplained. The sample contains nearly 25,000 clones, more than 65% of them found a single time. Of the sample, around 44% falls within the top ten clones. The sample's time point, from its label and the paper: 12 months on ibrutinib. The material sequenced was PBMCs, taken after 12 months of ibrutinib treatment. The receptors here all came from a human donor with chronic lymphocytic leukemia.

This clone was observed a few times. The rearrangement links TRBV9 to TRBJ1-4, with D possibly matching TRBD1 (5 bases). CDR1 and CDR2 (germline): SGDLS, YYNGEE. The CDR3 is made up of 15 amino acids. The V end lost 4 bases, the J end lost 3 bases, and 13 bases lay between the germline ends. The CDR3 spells CASSFRDGPNEKLFF. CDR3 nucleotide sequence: TGTGCCAGCAGCTTCCGGGACGGACCTAATGAAAAACTGTTTTTT. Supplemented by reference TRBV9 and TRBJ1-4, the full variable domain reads DSGVTQTPKHLITATGQRVTLRCSPRSGDLSVYWYQQSLDQGLQFLIQYYNGEERAKGNILERFSAQQFPDLHSELNLSSLELGDSALYFCASSFRDGPNEKLFFGSGTQLSVL.

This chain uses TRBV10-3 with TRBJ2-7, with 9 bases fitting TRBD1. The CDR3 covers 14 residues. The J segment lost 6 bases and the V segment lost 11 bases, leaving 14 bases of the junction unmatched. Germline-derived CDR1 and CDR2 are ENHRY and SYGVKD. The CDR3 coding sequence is TGTGCCGCGGGACAGGGAGGGCTATATAGCGAGCAGTACTTC. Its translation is CAAGQGGLYSEQYF.

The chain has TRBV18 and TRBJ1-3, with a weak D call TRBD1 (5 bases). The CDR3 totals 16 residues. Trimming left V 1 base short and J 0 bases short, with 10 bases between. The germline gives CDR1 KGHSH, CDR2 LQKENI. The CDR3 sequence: CASSPQGKGSGNTIYF. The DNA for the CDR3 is TGTGCCAGCTCACCACAGGGGAAGGGCTCTGGAAACACCATATATTTT.

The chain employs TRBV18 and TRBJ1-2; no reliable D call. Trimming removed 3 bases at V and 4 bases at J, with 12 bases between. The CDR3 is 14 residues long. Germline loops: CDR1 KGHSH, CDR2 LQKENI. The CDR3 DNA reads TGTGCCAGCTCACCTACAGACACTCCCTATGGCTACACCTTC. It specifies CASSPTDTPYGYTF.

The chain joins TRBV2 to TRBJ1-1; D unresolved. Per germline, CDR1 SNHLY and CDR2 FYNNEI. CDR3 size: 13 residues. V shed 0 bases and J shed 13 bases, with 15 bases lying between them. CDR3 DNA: TGTGCCAGCAGTGAAGCGCTTCGAGTCCCCGTTTTCTTT. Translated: CASSEALRVPVFF.

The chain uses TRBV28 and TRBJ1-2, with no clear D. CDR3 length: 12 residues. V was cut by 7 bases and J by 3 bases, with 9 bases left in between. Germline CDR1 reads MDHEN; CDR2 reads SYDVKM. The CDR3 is CASTPSDYGYTF. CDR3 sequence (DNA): TGTGCCAGCACCCCAAGTGACTATGGCTACACCTTC.

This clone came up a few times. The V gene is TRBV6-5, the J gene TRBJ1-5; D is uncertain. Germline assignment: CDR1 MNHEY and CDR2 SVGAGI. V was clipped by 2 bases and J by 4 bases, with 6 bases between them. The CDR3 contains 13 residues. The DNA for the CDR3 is TGTGCCAGCAGTTACGGGTGGAATCAGCCCCAGCATTTT. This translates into CASSYGWNQPQHF.

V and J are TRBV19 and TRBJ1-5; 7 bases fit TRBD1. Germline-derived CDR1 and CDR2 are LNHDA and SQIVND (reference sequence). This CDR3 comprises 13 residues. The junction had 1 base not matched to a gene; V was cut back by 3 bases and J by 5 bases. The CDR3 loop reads CASSIDRDQPQHF. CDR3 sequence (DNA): TGTGCCAGTAGTATTGACAGGGATCAGCCCCAGCATTTT.

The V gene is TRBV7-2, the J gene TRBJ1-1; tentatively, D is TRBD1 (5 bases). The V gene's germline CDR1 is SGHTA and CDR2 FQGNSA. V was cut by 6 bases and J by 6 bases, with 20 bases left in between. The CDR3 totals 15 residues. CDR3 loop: CASRFRDQGPAEAFF. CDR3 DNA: TGTGCCAGCAGGTTCCGGGATCAGGGTCCGGCTGAAGCTTTCTTT.